The rows below give T cell receptor beta chains drawn from one sample of a study of T-cell reconstitution after alpha-beta-depleted transplantation in children. Using its own MiXCR run on the PCR reads, TCRdb lists one record per CDR3 protein. The sample yields around 300,000 distinct CDR3 sequences, 9.5% to 13% seen once. The sample was PBMCs, taken before TCRalphabeta/CD19-depleted stem cell transplant. The receptors were sampled from a boy under two years old with acute myeloid leukemia, due to receive a stem cell transplant. Each CDR3 is given with its conserved first and last residue. The order of the fields is D gene, J gene, V gene, CDR3 protein. D genes are given only for firm matches.

>NA|TRBJ1-5|TRBV27
CASSFGGTNQPQHF
>NA|TRBJ2-1|TRBV28
CASSLGPPYDRSSYNEQFF
>NA|TRBJ2-1|TRBV10-2
CASRKAIPYNEQFF
>TRBD2|TRBJ2-2|TRBV6-6
CASRRVASGVGSGSLTGELFF
>NA|TRBJ2-5|TRBV4-2
CASSGTVQETQYF
>TRBD2|TRBJ2-4|TRBV20-1
CSARLPGLGVNIQYF
>NA|TRBJ2-1|TRBV6-2/TRBV6-3
CASSYAPLRDSYNEQFF
>NA|TRBJ1-1|TRBV29-1
CSVAGAEAFF
>TRBD2|TRBJ2-7|TRBV5-1
CASSNGLAGIYEQYF
>TRBD1|TRBJ2-1|TRBV11-2
CASSSGQAVEQFF
>NA|TRBJ2-3|TRBV4-2
CASSHSGPTDTQYF
>TRBD2|TRBJ2-7|TRBV2
CASIGGDEQYF
>TRBD1|TRBJ2-5|TRBV20-1
CSATRGETQYF
>TRBD1|TRBJ1-2|TRBV12-3/TRBV12-4
CASRLGTGDYGYTF
>TRBD1|TRBJ1-1|TRBV29-1
CSSRTGRTEAFF
>TRBD2|TRBJ2-7|TRBV7-2
CASSWVTSGWILEQYF
>NA|TRBJ2-7|TRBV29-1
CSVEASTYEQYF
>TRBD1|TRBJ2-7|TRBV5-1
CASSLDRGRYEQYF
>NA|TRBJ1-2|TRBV27
CASSPGRSPGSYGYTF
>NA|TRBJ2-2|TRBV7-6
CASRVSGYHFTGELFF
>NA|TRBJ2-4|TRBV12-3/TRBV12-4
CASSLRRGNIQYF
>TRBD2|TRBJ2-7|TRBV5-1
CASSLKRETYEQYF
>NA|TRBJ2-5|TRBV7-2
CASRWTGQETQYF
>NA|TRBJ2-3|TRBV12-3/TRBV12-4
CASTNWRGTDTQYF
>NA|TRBJ2-5|TRBV27
CASSSTGPEETQYF
>TRBD1|TRBJ2-3|TRBV12-5
CASAPTGLSTDTQYF
>NA|TRBJ2-1|TRBV7-2
CASSPLGGPYNEQFF
>TRBD1|TRBJ1-1|TRBV12-3/TRBV12-4
CASSLSTGGWTEAFF
>NA|TRBJ1-2|TRBV28
CASRGIVYGYTF